This T cell receptor beta chain was documented in a study of blood T cell repertoires in COVID-19. On the study more broadly: From the United States, Italy and Spain came samples of acute and convalescent COVID-19. From T cells, B-cell-depleted T cells, or PBMCs came the material, which was cDNA or gDNA.

Clones were sequenced by immunoSEQ multiplex PCR, and TCRdb holds only the in-frame ones, with some missing. The table records some 150,000 clones, more than 80% of them present only once. The length of the CDR3 is 14 residues. Germline values: CDR1 SGHRS, CDR2 YFSETQ. Trimming took off 3 bases at V and 7 bases at J, with 11 bases between the two ends. This TCR was recovered from a man in his forties or fifties who had recovered from COVID-19. The V call is TRBV5-1, the J call TRBJ1-6; the D gene is possibly TRBD1 (6 bases). Sequenced sample: PBMCs or T cells enriched from blood (not recorded which). This CDR3 is CASSYDRSNSPLHF. CDR3 DNA sequence: TGCGCCAGCAGCTACGACAGGTCCAATTCACCCCTCCACTTT.